A selection of T cell receptor beta chains follows, all from one sample in a study of OX40 agonist ivuxolimab in advanced cancers. TCRdb keeps only in-frame clones here, not all; method: immunoSEQ multiplex PCR. This sample carries tens of thousands of clones, over 80% of them seen once, and the ten largest clones take 1.5% to 2%. The material was CD4+ or CD8+ T cells sorted from blood, obtained in a trial of the OX40 agonist ivuxolimab. Source of these receptors: an adult with an advanced solid tumor such as melanoma, head and neck, liver or kidney cancer. Each CDR3 is given with its conserved first and last residue. Each record gives: CDR3 protein, CDR3 DNA, D gene, clone size, J gene, V gene. The D gene is left open where the match is weak. The size of a clone is reported for some rows only, either as once, few or many, or as a class for expanded clones.

CASSLADANYGYTF	TGTGCCAGCAGCTTGGCCGACGCTAACTATGGCTACACCTTC	.	.	TRBJ1-2	TRBV5-4
CASSRNRGTEAFF	TGTGCCAGCAGCCGTAACAGGGGCACTGAAGCTTTCTTT	TRBD1	.	TRBJ1-1	TRBV7-2
CASSASNEKLFF	TGTGCCAGCAGCGCCTCGAATGAAAAACTGTTTTTT	.	.	TRBJ1-4	TRBV7-2
CASAPGQGAWDTEAFF	TGTGCCAGCGCCCCGGGACAGGGGGCGTGGGACACTGAAGCTTTCTTT	TRBD1	.	TRBJ1-1	TRBV11-2
CASSSGTGAGANVLTF	TGTGCCAGCTCGTCCGGGACAGGGGCTGGGGCCAACGTCCTGACTTTC	TRBD1	few	TRBJ2-6	TRBV18
CASSPRTGPYSGNTIYF	TGTGCCAGCAGTCCTCGGACAGGACCCTACTCTGGAAACACCATATATTTT	TRBD1	.	TRBJ1-3	TRBV27
CASSTGDSGNTIYF	TGTGCCAGTAGTACAGGGGACTCTGGAAACACCATATATTTT	.	.	TRBJ1-3	TRBV19
CASSDSGNTEAFF	TGTGCCAGCAGTGATTCAGGGAACACTGAAGCTTTCTTT	.	.	TRBJ1-1	TRBV25-1
CASSLGGDTEAFF	TGTGCCAGCAGCTTAGGGGGAGACACTGAAGCTTTCTTT	.	once	TRBJ1-1	TRBV7-2
CASRGGNSQPQHF	TGTGCCAGCAGGGGGGGAAATAGTCAGCCCCAGCATTTT	.	.	TRBJ1-5	TRBV28
CATSRDLGQAYEKLFF	TGTGCCACCAGCAGAGATCTTGGGCAGGCCTATGAAAAACTGTTTTTT	.	.	TRBJ1-4	TRBV15
CAISEPQGFGYNEQFF	TGTGCCATCAGTGAGCCCCAGGGATTCGGTTACAATGAGCAGTTCTTC	.	.	TRBJ2-1	TRBV10-3
CASRSTSGSSGELFF	TGTGCCAGCAGGTCGACTAGCGGGAGCTCCGGGGAGCTGTTTTTT	TRBD2	.	TRBJ2-2	TRBV9
CASSTRWFGIPGQTTNSPLHF	TGTGCCAGTAGTACTAGGTGGTTTGGGATACCGGGACAAACTACTAATTCACCCCTCCACTTT	.	.	TRBJ1-6	TRBV19
CASSLGTGLDTGELFF	TGTGCCAGCAGCTTAGGGACAGGGTTGGACACCGGGGAGCTGTTTTTT	TRBD1	.	TRBJ2-2	TRBV11-2
CASSIPGADQPQHF	TGTGCCAGTAGTATCCCGGGGGCAGATCAGCCCCAGCATTTT	.	.	TRBJ1-5	TRBV19
CSVEDRTGGPRYF	TGCAGCGTTGAGGATCGGACAGGGGGTCCAAGGTACTTC	TRBD1	.	TRBJ2-7	TRBV29-1
CASSVDRGRELFF	TGTGCCAGCAGTGTAGACAGGGGGCGGGAGCTGTTTTTT	TRBD1	.	TRBJ2-2	TRBV2
CASNQGEGTEAFF	TGTGCCAGCAATCAGGGCGAAGGGACTGAAGCTTTCTTT	.	.	TRBJ1-1	TRBV2
CASSFSPRMGTEAFF	TGTGCCAGCAGTTTCAGCCCGAGGATGGGGACTGAAGCTTTCTTT	.	.	TRBJ1-1	TRBV6-5
CASSDERNTEAFF	TGTGCCAGCAGTGACGAGAGAAACACTGAAGCTTTCTTT	.	.	TRBJ1-1	TRBV6-1
CAGRFHRGARSGANVLTF	TGTGCCGGGAGGTTTCACAGGGGAGCCCGCTCTGGGGCCAACGTCCTGACTTTC	.	.	TRBJ2-6	TRBV5-3
CASSLAEDTEAFF	TGTGCTAGCAGCCTGGCAGAGGACACTGAAGCTTTCTTT	.	.	TRBJ1-1	TRBV7-7
CASMSGGNTGELFF	TGTGCCAGCATGAGCGGGGGGAACACCGGGGAGCTGTTTTTT	TRBD2	.	TRBJ2-2	TRBV2
CASSLKLPSGNTIYF	TGTGCCAGCAGTTTGAAACTCCCCTCTGGAAACACCATATATTTT	.	.	TRBJ1-3	TRBV28
CASSPGGQGPGEQYF	TGTGCCAGCAGCCCCGGGGGACAGGGTCCGGGGGAGCAGTACTTC	TRBD1	.	TRBJ2-7	TRBV5-4
CASSVAEDRSIYF	TGTGCCAGCAGCGTAGCGGAAGATCGGTCCATATATTTT	.	.	TRBJ1-3	TRBV9
CSFTGTGNTEAFF	TGCAGCTTTACCGGGACAGGGAACACTGAAGCTTTCTTT	TRBD1	.	TRBJ1-1	TRBV29-1
CAWSVPSGIWFF	TGTGCCTGGAGTGTTCCCAGCGGGATTTGGTTCTTC	TRBD2	.	TRBJ2-1	TRBV30
CASRTPTGTNEKLFF	TGTGCCAGCAGGACCCCGACAGGGACTAATGAAAAACTGTTTTTT	TRBD1	.	TRBJ1-4	TRBV28
CASSVGDYGYTF	TGTGCCAGCAGCGTAGGGGACTATGGCTACACCTTC	.	.	TRBJ1-2	TRBV9
CASVDRANTEAFF	TGTGCCAGTGTAGACAGGGCGAACACTGAAGCTTTCTTT	TRBD1	.	TRBJ1-1	TRBV27
CASSPLDRDYEQYF	TGTGCCAGCAGTCCACTTGACAGGGACTACGAGCAGTACTTC	TRBD1	.	TRBJ2-7	TRBV6-5
CAWSFLRGSGTDTQYF	TGTGCCTGGAGTTTCCTACGGGGCTCGGGCACAGATACGCAGTATTTT	.	.	TRBJ2-3	TRBV30
CASSLNNQPQHF	TGTGCCAGCAGCTTAAACAATCAGCCCCAGCATTTT	.	.	TRBJ1-5	TRBV7-2
CAWRLRVGTEAFF	TGTGCCTGGAGGTTAAGAGTCGGCACTGAAGCTTTCTTT	.	.	TRBJ1-1	TRBV30
CASSYDGNQPQHF	TGTGCCAGCAGTTACGACGGGAATCAGCCCCAGCATTTT	.	.	TRBJ1-5	TRBV6-6
CASTRAGVTEAFF	TGTGCCAGCACTCGCGCAGGGGTCACTGAAGCTTTCTTT	.	.	TRBJ1-1	TRBV6-5
CASSLPGTLYGYTF	TGTGCCAGCAGTTTACCCGGGACATTATATGGCTACACCTTC	.	.	TRBJ1-2	TRBV28
CAWTQKTITEAFF	TGTGCCTGGACCCAAAAAACGATAACTGAAGCTTTCTTT	.	.	TRBJ1-1	TRBV30
CSAQGRVNTEAFF	TGCAGCGCCCAGGGAAGAGTTAACACTGAAGCTTTCTTT	.	.	TRBJ1-1	TRBV29-1
CASWTPFSGDEQFF	TGTGCCAGTTGGACTCCCTTTTCGGGCGATGAGCAGTTCTTC	.	.	TRBJ2-1	TRBV21-1
CASSSDRINQPQHF	TGTGCCAGCAGTTCCGACAGGATCAATCAGCCCCAGCATTTT	.	.	TRBJ1-5	TRBV27
CASSPRDRANNEQFF	TGTGCCAGCAGCCCTCGGGACAGGGCGAACAATGAGCAGTTCTTC	TRBD1	.	TRBJ2-1	TRBV14
CASNSQTIQPQHF	TGTGCCAGCAACTCCCAAACGATTCAGCCCCAGCATTTT	.	once	TRBJ1-5	TRBV6-6
CASETSGAGGYTF	TGTGCCAGCGAGACCTCGGGGGCTGGTGGCTACACCTTC	.	.	TRBJ1-2	TRBV6-6
CASSLGARTYEQYF	TGTGCCAGCAGCTTAGGGGCCAGAACCTACGAGCAGTACTTC	.	.	TRBJ2-7	TRBV7-8